This T cell receptor beta chain is drawn from a study of T-cell reconstitution after alpha-beta-depleted transplantation in children. Study-wide results and caveats: At around two months after transplant, the alpha-beta T cells were reportedly derived from several hundred expanded clones that came from non-depleted graft cells.

TCRbeta library preparation incorporated unique molecular identifiers. MiXCR, applied by TCRdb to the PCR reads, yields one record per CDR3 protein. The repertoire holds roughly 200,000 distinct CDR3 sequences, with under 13% as singletons. Germline values: CDR1 WSHSY, CDR2 SAAADI. There are 14 residues in the CDR3. V was clipped by 8 bases and J by 6 bases; unmatched bases: 4. Ten or more counts support this clonotype. Antigen: not known. This clonotype originated in a child younger than two with acute myeloid leukemia, due to receive a stem cell transplant. The chain joins TRBV10-2 to TRBJ2-1; 13 nucleotides agree with TRBD2. The sequences come from PBMCs, collected before TCRalphabeta/CD19-depleted stem cell transplant. CDR3 loop: CASLLAGGLNEQFF. CDR3 sequence (DNA): TGCGCCAGCCTACTAGCGGGGGGGCTCAATGAGCAGTTCTTC.